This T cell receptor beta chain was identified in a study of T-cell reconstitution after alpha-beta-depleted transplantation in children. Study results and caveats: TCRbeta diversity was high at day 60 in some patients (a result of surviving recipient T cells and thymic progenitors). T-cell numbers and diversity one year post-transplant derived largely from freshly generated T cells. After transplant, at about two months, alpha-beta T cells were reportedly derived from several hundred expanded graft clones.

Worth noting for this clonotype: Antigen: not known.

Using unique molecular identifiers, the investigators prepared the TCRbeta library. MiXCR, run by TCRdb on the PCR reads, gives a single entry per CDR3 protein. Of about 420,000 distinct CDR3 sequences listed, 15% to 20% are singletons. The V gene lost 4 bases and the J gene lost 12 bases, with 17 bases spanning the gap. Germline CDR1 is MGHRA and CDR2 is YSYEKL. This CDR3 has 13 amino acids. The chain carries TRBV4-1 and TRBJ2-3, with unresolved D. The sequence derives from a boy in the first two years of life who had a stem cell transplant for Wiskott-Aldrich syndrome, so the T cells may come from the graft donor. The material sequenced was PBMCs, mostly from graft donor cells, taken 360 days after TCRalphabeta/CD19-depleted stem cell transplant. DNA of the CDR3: TGCGCCAGCAGCCGCCTCCCATACGCGACTCAGTATTTT. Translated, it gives CASSRLPYATQYF.